The source of this T cell receptor (beta chain) is a study of vaccination effects on CD4 cells after COVID-19. Peptide-pool stimulation followed by sequencing identified expanded antigen-specific CD4+ clonotypes in the ViraFEST assay. Subsequent to a culture period of about nine days, CD4+ T cells were isolated. According to the study, vaccine recipients showed no prior SARS-CoV-2 infection and negative nucleocapsid antibodies. The researchers cultured 1.5 million to 2.5 million PBMC per well with approximately 9.1 IU/ml IL-2 and roughly 9.2 ug/ml peptides. V was clipped by 8 bases and J by 4 bases, with 15 bases between them. The length of the CDR3 is 13 residues. Germline CDR1 MNHEY, CDR2 SMNVEV (reference sequence). Only in-frame clones appear in the TCRdb table, and some are missing; sequencing was by immunoSEQ multiplex PCR. Among tens of thousands of clones, about 78% were seen once, and the ten largest hold about 10%.

In regard to this clone: Its specificity is unknown.

The receptor comes from a human donor who received a COVID-19 vaccine. Sequencing was performed on CD4+ T cells from PBMCs cultured with SARS-CoV-2 spike peptides, taken before COVID-19 vaccination. This sequence joins TRBV27 and TRBJ2-7; the D is unclear. Here the CDR3 reads CASLDLHRYEQYV. Here the CDR3 DNA reads TGTGCCAGCTTAGACCTCCATAGGTACGAGCAGTACGTC.